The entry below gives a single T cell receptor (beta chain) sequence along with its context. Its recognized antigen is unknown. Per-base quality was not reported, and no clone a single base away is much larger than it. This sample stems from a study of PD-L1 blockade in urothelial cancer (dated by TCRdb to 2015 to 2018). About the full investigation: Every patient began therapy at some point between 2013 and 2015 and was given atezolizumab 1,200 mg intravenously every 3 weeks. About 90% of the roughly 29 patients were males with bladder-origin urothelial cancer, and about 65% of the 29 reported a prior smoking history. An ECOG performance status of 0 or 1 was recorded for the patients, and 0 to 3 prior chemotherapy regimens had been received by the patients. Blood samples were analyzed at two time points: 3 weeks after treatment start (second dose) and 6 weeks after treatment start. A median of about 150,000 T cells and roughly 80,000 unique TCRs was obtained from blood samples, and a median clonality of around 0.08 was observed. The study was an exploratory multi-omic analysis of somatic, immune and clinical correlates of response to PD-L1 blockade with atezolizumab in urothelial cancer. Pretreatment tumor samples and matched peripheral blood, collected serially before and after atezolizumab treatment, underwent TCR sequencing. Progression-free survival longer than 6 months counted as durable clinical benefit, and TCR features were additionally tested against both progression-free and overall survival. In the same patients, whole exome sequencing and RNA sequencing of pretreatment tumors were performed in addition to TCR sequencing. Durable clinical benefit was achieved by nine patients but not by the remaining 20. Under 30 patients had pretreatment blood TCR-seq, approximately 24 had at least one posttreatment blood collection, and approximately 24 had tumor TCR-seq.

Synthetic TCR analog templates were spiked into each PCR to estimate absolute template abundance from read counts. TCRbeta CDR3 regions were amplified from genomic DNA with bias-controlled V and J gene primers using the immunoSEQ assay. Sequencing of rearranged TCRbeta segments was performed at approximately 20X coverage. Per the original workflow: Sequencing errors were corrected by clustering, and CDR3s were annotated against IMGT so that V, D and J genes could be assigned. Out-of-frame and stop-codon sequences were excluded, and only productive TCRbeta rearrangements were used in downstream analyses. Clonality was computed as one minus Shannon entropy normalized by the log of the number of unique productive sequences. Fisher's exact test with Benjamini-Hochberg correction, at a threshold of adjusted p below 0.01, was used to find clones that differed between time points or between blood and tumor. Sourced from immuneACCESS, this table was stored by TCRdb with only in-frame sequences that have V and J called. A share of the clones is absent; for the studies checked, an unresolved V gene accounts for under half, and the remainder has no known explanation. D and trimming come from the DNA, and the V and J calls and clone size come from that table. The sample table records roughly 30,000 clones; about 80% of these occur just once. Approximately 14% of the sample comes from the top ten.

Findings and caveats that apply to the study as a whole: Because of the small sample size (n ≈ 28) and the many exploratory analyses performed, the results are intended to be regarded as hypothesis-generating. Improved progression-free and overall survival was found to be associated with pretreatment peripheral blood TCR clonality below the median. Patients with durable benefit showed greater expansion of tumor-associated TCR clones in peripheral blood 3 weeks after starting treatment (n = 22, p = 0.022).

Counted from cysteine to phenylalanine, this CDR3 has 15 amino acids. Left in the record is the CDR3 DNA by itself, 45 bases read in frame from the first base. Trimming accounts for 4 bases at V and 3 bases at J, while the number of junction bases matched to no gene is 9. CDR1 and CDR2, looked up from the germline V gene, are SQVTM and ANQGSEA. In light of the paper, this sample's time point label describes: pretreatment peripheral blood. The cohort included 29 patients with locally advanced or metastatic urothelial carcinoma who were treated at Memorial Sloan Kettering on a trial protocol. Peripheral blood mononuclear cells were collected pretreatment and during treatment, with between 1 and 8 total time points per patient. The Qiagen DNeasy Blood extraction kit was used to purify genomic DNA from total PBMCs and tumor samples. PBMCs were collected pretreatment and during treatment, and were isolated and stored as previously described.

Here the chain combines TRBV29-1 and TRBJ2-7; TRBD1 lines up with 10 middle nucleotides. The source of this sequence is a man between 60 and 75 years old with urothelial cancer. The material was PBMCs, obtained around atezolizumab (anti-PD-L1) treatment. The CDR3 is CSVVVRGQGLYEQYF. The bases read TGCAGCGTTGTCGTTAGGGGACAGGGGCTCTACGAGCAGTACTTC.